This T cell receptor beta chain was obtained from a study of blood T cell repertoires in COVID-19. Across the study: Spain, Italy and the United States supplied samples that represented acute and convalescent COVID-19. PBMCs, B-cell-depleted T cells, or T cells were the source of the cDNA or gDNA that made up the material.

The CDR3 runs 13 residues. Germline V CDR1 and CDR2: SNHLY, FYNNEI. V lost 3 bases and J lost 4, with 9 bases in between. Some clones are missing from TCRdb's copy, which holds only in-frame ones; the method was immunoSEQ multiplex PCR. The table records about 110,000 clones, around 74% of them present only once. The chain carries TRBV2 and TRBJ1-1; a possible D gene is TRBD1 (5 bases). The receptor comes from an older woman with acute or convalescent COVID-19. Sequencing used peripheral blood. DNA of the CDR3: TGTGCCAGCAGTGAGGGGCGAGTCACTGAAGCTTTCTTT. This sequence encodes CASSEGRVTEAFF. Together with reference TRBV2 and TRBJ1-1, the CDR3 gives the full variable domain: EPEVTQTPSHQVTQMGQEVILRCVPISNHLYFYWYRQILGQKVEFLVSFYNNEISEKSEIFDDQFSVERPDGSNFTLKIRSTKLEDSAMYFCASSEGRVTEAFFGQGTRLTVV.